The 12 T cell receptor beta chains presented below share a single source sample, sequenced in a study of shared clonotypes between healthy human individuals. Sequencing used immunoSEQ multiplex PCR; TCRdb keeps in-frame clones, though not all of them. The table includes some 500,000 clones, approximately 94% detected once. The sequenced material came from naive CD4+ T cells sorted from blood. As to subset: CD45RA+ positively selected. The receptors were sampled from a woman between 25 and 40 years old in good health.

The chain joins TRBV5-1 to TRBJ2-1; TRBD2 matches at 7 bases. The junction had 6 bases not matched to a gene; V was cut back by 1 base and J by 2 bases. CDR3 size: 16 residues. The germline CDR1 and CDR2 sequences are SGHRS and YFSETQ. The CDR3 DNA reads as TGCGCCAGCAGCTTGTCCGCGGGAGCCCCCTACAATGAGCAGTTCTTC. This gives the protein CASSLSAGAPYNEQFF.

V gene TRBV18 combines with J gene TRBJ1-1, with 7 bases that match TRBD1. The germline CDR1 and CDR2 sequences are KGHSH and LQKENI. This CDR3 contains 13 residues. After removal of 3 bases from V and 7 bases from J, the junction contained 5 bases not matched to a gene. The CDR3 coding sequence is TGTGCCAGCTCACCTATTGGGACAGTTGAAGCTTTCTTT. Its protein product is CASSPIGTVEAFF.

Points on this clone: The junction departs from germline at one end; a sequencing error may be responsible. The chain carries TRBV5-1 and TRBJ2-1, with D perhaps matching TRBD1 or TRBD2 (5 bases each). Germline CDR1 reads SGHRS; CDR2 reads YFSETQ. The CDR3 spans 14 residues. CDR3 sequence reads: CASSLGRVYNEQFF. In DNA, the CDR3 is TGCGCCAGCAGTTTGGGACGAGTCTACAATGAGCAGTTCTTC. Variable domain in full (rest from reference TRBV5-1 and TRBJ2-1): KAGVTQTPRYLIKTRGQQVTLSCSPISGHRSVSWYQQTPGQGLQFLFEYFSETQRNKGNFPGRFSGRQFSNSRSEMNVSTLELGDSALYLCASSLGRVYNEQFFGPGTRLTVL.

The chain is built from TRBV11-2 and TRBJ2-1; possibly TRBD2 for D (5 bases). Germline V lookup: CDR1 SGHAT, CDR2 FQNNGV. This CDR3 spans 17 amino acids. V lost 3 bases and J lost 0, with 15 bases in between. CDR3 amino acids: CASSFRSGLRSYNEQFF. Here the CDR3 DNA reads TGTGCCAGCAGCTTTCGATCAGGACTTCGCTCCTACAATGAGCAGTTCTTC.

CDR3 nucleotides: TGTGCCAGCAGCTTAGAACTAGCCGTCGAGCAGTTCTTC. It translates to CASSLELAVEQFF. This chain connects TRBV7-2 to TRBJ2-1; TRBD2 might be the D (6 bases). Trimming shortened V by 1 base and J by 10 bases, and 11 bases separated the two germline ends. Germline CDR1 reads SGHTA; CDR2 reads FQGNSA. The CDR3 runs 13 residues.

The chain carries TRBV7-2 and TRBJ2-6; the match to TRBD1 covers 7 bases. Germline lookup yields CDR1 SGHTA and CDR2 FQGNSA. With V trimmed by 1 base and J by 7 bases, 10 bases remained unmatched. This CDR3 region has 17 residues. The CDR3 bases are TGTGCCAGCAGCTTAGTGCCGACAGGGAGTGTAGCCAACGTCCTGACTTTC. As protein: CASSLVPTGSVANVLTF. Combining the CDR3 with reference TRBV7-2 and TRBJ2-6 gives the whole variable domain GAGVSQSPSNKVTEKGKDVELRCDPISGHTALYWYRQSLGQGLEFLIYFQGNSAPDKSGLPSDRFSAERTGGSVSTLTIQRTQQEDSAVYLCASSLVPTGSVANVLTFGAGSRLTVL.

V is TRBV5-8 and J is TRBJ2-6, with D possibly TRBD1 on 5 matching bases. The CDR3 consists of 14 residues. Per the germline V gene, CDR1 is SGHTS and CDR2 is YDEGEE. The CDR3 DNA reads TGTGCGGGGCACAGAGCCCCTGGGGCCAACGTCCTGACTTTC. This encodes CAGHRAPGANVLTF.

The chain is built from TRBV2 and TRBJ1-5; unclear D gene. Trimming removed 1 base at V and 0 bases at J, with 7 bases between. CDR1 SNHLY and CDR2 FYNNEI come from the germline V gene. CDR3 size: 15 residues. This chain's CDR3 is CASSEGVFSNQPQHF. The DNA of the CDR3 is TGTGCCAGCAGTGAAGGGGTCTTTAGCAATCAGCCCCAGCATTTT.

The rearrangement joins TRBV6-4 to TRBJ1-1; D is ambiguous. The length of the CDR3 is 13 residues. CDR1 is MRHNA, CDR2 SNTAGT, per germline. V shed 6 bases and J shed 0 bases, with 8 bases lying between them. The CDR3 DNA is TGTGCCAGCAGCCTAACAGTGAACACTGAAGCTTTCTTT. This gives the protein CASSLTVNTEAFF.

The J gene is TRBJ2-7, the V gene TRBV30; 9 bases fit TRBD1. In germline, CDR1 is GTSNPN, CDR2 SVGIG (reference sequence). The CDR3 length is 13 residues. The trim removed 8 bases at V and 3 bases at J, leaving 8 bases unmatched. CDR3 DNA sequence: TGTGCCCGGGCGGACAGGGGTATCTACGAGCAGTACTTC. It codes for CARADRGIYEQYF.

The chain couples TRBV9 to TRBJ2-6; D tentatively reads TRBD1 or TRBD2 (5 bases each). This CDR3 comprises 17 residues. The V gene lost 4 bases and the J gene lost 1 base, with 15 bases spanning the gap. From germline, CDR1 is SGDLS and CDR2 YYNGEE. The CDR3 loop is CASSTWTGTSGANVLTF. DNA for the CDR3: TGTGCCAGCAGCACCTGGACGGGGACGTCTGGGGCCAACGTCCTGACTTTC.

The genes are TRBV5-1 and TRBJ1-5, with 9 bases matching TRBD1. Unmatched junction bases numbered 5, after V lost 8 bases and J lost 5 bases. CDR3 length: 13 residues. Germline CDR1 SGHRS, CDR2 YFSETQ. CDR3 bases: TGCGCCAGTAGGACAGGGGACGATCAGCCCCAGCATTTT. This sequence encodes CASRTGDDQPQHF.